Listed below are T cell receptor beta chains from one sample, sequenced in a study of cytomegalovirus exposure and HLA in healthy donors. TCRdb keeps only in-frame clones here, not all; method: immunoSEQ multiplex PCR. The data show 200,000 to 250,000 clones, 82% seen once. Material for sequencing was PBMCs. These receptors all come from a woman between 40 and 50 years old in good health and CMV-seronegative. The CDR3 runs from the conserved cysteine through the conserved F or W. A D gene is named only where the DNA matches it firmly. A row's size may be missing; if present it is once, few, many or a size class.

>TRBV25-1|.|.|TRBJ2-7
CASISVSEQYF
TGTGCCAGCATATCGGTTAGCGAGCAGTACTTC
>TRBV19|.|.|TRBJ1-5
CASSNQDDSYQPQHF
TGTGCCAGTAGTAACCAGGACGACAGCTATCAGCCCCAGCATTTT
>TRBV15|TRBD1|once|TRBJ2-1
CATSRDRVSSYNEQFF
TGTGCCACCAGCCGAGACAGGGTTAGCTCCTACAATGAGCAGTTCTTC
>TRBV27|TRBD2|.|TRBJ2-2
CASTKGLAYTGELFF
TGTGCCAGCACTAAGGGACTAGCGTACACCGGGGAGCTGTTTTTT
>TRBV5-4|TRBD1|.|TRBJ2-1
CAGGQGFDEQFF
TGTGCCGGGGGACAGGGGTTCGATGAGCAGTTCTTC
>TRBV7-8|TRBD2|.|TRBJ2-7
CASSSTSGVTYEQYF
TGTGCCAGCAGCTCGACTAGCGGGGTGACCTACGAGCAGTACTTC
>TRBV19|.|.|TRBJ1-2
CASTSSAGRFPNYGYTF
TGTGCCAGTACCTCCTCCGCGGGGAGGTTCCCTAACTATGGCTACACCTTC
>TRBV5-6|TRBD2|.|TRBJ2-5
CASSLAGTSGVRTQYF
TGTGCCAGCAGCTTGGCCGGGACTAGCGGGGTCAGGACCCAGTACTTC
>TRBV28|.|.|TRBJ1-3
CASSFPAGFSSGNTIYF
TGTGCCAGCAGTTTCCCGGCGGGTTTCAGCTCTGGAAACACCATATATTTT
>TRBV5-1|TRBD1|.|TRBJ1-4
CASSLGGQGGEKLFF
TGCGCCAGCAGCTTGGGGGGACAGGGAGGTGAAAAACTGTTTTTT
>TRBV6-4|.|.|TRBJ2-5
CASSDFGRPYQETQYF
TGTGCCAGCAGTGACTTCGGCAGGCCGTACCAAGAGACCCAGTACTTC
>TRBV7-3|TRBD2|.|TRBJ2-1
CASTLWGGSDEQFF
TGTGCCAGCACCCTGTGGGGGGGGTCCGATGAGCAGTTCTTC
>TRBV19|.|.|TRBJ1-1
CASSSQGGQLEAFF
TGTGCCAGTAGTTCCCAAGGTGGGCAGCTTGAAGCTTTCTTT
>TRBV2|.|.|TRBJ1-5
CASHQNYNQPQHF
TGTGCCAGCCATCAGAATTACAATCAGCCCCAGCATTTT
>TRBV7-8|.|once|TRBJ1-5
CASSSSRSNQPQHF
TGTGCCAGCAGCTCTAGTCGGAGCAATCAGCCCCAGCATTTT
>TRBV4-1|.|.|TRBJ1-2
CASSQDPGGYGYTF
TGCGCCAGCAGCCAAGACCCAGGTGGCTATGGCTACACCTTC
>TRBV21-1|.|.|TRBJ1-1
CASSKWDRGPAAFF
TGTGCCAGCAGCAAATGGGACAGGGGCCCGGCGGCTTTCTTT
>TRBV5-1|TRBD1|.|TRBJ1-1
CASSGGTGGNTEAFF
TGCGCCAGCAGCGGTGGGACAGGGGGGAACACTGAAGCTTTCTTT
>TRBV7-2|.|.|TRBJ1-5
CASSRIGTLGGNQPQHF
TGTGCCAGCAGCCGGATCGGGACACTGGGCGGCAATCAGCCCCAGCATTTT
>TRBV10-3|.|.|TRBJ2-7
CAITKAPQQSHEQYF
TGTGCCATCACCAAAGCCCCGCAACAGTCCCACGAGCAGTACTTC
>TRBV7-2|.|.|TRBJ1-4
CASSTRGASNEKLFF
TGTGCCAGCAGCACCCGGGGGGCCTCAAATGAAAAACTGTTTTTT
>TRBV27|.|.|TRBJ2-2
CASSLSRSTGELFF
TGTGCCAGCAGTTTATCGCGGAGTACCGGGGAGCTGTTTTTT
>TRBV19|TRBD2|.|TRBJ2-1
CASSRTSGGSYNEQFF
TGTGCCAGTAGCCGGACTAGCGGGGGATCCTACAATGAGCAGTTCTTC
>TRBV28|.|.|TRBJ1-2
CASRSLRGGGYGYTF
TGTGCCAGCAGGTCCCTACGAGGGGGGGGTTATGGCTACACCTTC
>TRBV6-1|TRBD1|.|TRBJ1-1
CASSEIGQAETEAFF
TGTGCCAGCAGTGAAATCGGACAGGCGGAAACTGAAGCTTTCTTT
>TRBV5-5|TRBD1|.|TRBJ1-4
CASSSLGQDYNEKLFF
TGTGCCAGCAGCTCCCTCGGACAGGACTATAATGAAAAACTGTTTTTT
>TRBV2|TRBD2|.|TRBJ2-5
CASSESVLGGLAGGQETQYF
TGTGCCAGCAGTGAATCAGTCCTGGGGGGTCTAGCGGGGGGCCAAGAGACCCAGTACTTC
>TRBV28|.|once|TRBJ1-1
CATRPVRPNTEAFF
TGTGCCACGAGGCCGGTACGGCCGAACACTGAAGCTTTCTTT
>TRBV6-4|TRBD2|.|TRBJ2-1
CASSDQASGGYNEQFF
TGTGCCAGCAGTGACCAGGCTAGCGGGGGGTACAATGAGCAGTTCTTC
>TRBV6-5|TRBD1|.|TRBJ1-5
CASSTTGMGNQPQHF
TGTGCCAGCAGTACGACAGGGATGGGCAATCAGCCCCAGCATTTT
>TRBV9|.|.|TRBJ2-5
CASSVRGGETQYF
TGTGCCAGCAGCGTCCGCGGAGGCGAGACCCAGTACTTC
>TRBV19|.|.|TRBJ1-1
CASSPVQGRRMNTEAFF
TGTGCCAGTAGTCCGGTGCAGGGCCGCCGTATGAACACTGAAGCTTTCTTT
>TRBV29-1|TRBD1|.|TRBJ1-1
CSVEVSGTGTEAFF
TGCAGCGTTGAAGTATCCGGGACAGGGACTGAAGCTTTCTTT
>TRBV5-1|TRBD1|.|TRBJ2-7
CASSWPSDREAHEQYF
TGCGCCAGCAGCTGGCCTTCGGACAGGGAGGCCCACGAGCAGTACTTC
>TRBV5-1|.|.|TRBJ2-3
CASSSGADTQYF
TGCGCCAGCAGCTCGGGGGCAGATACGCAGTATTTT
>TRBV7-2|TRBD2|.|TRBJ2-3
CASSDSGGTIPFTDTQYF
TGTGCCAGCAGCGATAGCGGGGGGACCATCCCGTTCACAGATACGCAGTATTTT
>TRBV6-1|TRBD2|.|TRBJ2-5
CASSGGSQETQYF
TGTGCCAGCAGTGGCGGGAGCCAAGAGACCCAGTACTTC
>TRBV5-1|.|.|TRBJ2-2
CASSQAGTAATGELFF
TGCGCCAGCAGCCAAGCCGGGACTGCTGCTACCGGGGAGCTGTTTTTT
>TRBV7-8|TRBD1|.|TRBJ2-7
CASSFSGQGYEQYF
TGTGCCAGCAGCTTTTCGGGACAGGGGTACGAGCAGTACTTC
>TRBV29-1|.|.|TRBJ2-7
CSGYPGWTFFPLYEQYF
TGCAGCGGGTACCCAGGTTGGACATTTTTTCCCCTCTACGAGCAGTACTTC
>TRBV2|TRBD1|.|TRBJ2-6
CATSVDRAHSGANVLTF
TGTGCCACCTCGGTCGACAGGGCCCACTCTGGGGCCAACGTCCTGACTTTC
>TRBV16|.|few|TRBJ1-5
CASSPGGTANQPQHF
TGTGCCAGCAGCCCAGGAGGAACCGCTAATCAGCCCCAGCATTTT
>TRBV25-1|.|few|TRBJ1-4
CASSFNEKLFF
TGTGCCAGCAGCTTTAATGAAAAACTGTTTTTT
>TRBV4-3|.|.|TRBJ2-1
CASSQEGLQGTMDEQFF
TGCGCCAGCAGCCAAGAGGGGCTCCAGGGGACTATGGATGAGCAGTTCTTC
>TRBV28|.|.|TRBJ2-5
CASMGGDKETQYF
TGTGCCAGCATGGGGGGTGATAAAGAGACCCAGTACTTC
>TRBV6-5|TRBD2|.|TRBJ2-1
CASSPGGLADNEQFF
TGTGCCAGCAGCCCTGGGGGACTAGCGGACAATGAGCAGTTCTTC
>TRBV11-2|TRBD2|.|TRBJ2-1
CASSFSGGYNEQFF
TGTGCCAGCAGCTTTAGCGGGGGCTACAATGAGCAGTTCTTC
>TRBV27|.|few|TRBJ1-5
CASSLSRAPYQPQHF
TGTGCCAGCAGTCTCTCCAGGGCCCCCTATCAGCCCCAGCATTTT
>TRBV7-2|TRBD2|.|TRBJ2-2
CASSLASGGALTGELFF
TGTGCCAGCAGCTTAGCGAGCGGGGGGGCCCTCACCGGGGAGCTGTTTTTT
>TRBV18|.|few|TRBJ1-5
CASSSQNPQGSNQPQHF
TGTGCCAGCTCGAGTCAGAATCCGCAGGGGAGCAATCAGCCCCAGCATTTT
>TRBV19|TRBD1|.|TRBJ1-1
CASSPRGFRERMNTEAFF
TGTGCCAGTAGTCCCAGGGGGTTTAGGGAACGGATGAACACTGAAGCTTTCTTT
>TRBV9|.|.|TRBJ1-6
CASSVGGNNSPLHF
TGTGCCAGCAGCGTAGGAGGGAATAATTCACCCCTCCACTTT
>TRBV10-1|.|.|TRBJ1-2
CASKVRMVYYGYTF
TGCGCCAGCAAAGTCAGGATGGTCTACTATGGCTACACCTTC
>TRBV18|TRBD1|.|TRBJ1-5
CASSATTGGGQPQHF
TGTGCCAGCTCAGCTACGACAGGGGGCGGTCAGCCCCAGCATTTT
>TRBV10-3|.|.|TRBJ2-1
CATGRGDEQFF
TGTGCCACCGGGCGCGGGGATGAGCAGTTCTTC
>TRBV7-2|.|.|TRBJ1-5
CASSPGHRNNQPQHF
TGTGCCAGCAGCCCTGGACACAGAAACAATCAGCCCCAGCATTTT
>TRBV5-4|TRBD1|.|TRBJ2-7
CASSGDRSYEQYF
TGTGCCAGCAGCGGGGACAGATCCTACGAGCAGTACTTC
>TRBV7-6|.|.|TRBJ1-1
CASSLERNTEAFF
TGTGCCAGCAGCTTGGAGAGGAACACTGAAGCTTTCTTT
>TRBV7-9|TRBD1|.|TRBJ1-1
CASSLRQGRDTEAFF
TGTGCCAGCAGCTTAAGACAGGGTCGGGACACTGAAGCTTTCTTT